This is a list of T cell receptor beta chains from one sample in a study of T cell changes during pregnancy in multiple sclerosis. TCRdb's copy holds only in-frame clones and misses some; the assay was immunoSEQ multiplex PCR. The sample includes about 60,000 clones, 93% of them seen just once. The source material was CD8+ T cells from peripheral blood mononuclear cells, sampled in the second trimester of pregnancy. These receptors were taken from a female donor with multiple sclerosis, enrolled in a pregnancy study. Both conserved end residues are part of each CDR3. Each record gives: V gene, J gene, clone size, D gene, CDR3 protein, CDR3 DNA. A D gene is named only where the DNA matches it firmly. Clone sizes are given selectively: once, few, many, or a class where the clone is expanded.

V: TRBV19
J: TRBJ1-3
size: NA
D: NA
CDR3: CATYPGGAPGNTIYF
DNA: TGTGCCACCTACCCGGGAGGGGCTCCTGGAAACACCATATATTTT

V: TRBV29-1
J: TRBJ1-1
size: few
D: NA
CDR3: CSVGHNTEAFF
DNA: TGCAGCGTTGGGCATAACACTGAAGCTTTCTTT

V: TRBV27
J: TRBJ1-4
size: NA
D: TRBD1
CDR3: CASSYRDRPNEKLFF
DNA: TGTGCCAGCAGTTACCGGGACAGGCCTAATGAAAAACTGTTTTTT

V: TRBV13
J: TRBJ2-7
size: once
D: NA
CDR3: CASSLGRQGSSYEQYF
DNA: TGTGCCAGCAGCTTAGGGCGGCAGGGGAGCTCCTACGAGCAGTACTTC

V: TRBV30
J: TRBJ1-1
size: once
D: NA
CDR3: CAWSVRGFKAEAFF
DNA: TGTGCCTGGAGTGTACGGGGGTTTAAGGCTGAAGCTTTCTTT

V: TRBV6-1
J: TRBJ2-7
size: once
D: NA
CDR3: CASSEGTYSYEQYF
DNA: TGTGCCAGCAGTGAAGGCACTTACTCCTACGAGCAGTACTTC

V: TRBV15
J: TRBJ2-7
size: NA
D: TRBD2
CDR3: CATSRDRLTSDHEQYF
DNA: TGTGCCACCAGCAGAGATAGGCTGACTAGCGACCACGAGCAGTACTTC

V: TRBV18
J: TRBJ1-1
size: NA
D: NA
CDR3: CASSPPQDNTEAFF
DNA: TGTGCCAGCTCACCACCCCAGGATAACACTGAAGCTTTCTTT

V: TRBV9
J: TRBJ2-2
size: NA
D: NA
CDR3: CASGRRETEELFF
DNA: TGTGCCAGCGGAAGAAGGGAGACCGAGGAGCTGTTTTTT

V: TRBV5-4
J: TRBJ2-7
size: NA
D: TRBD2
CDR3: CASSPWTGTSIHEQYF
DNA: TGTGCCAGCAGCCCCTGGACGGGGACTAGCATCCACGAGCAGTACTTC

V: TRBV28
J: TRBJ2-1
size: once
D: NA
CDR3: CASSLQGSYNEQFF
DNA: TGTGCCAGCAGTTTACAGGGGTCTTACAATGAGCAGTTCTTC

V: TRBV9
J: TRBJ1-4
size: NA
D: NA
CDR3: CASSVAGYANEKLFF
DNA: TGTGCCAGCAGCGTAGCGGGGTATGCTAATGAAAAACTGTTTTTT

V: TRBV5-4
J: TRBJ1-2
size: NA
D: NA
CDR3: CASSLVSGLRHGYTF
DNA: TGTGCCAGCAGCTTGGTATCAGGGCTCCGCCATGGCTACACCTTC